Included here is one TCR beta chain sequence, with context. The repertoire was sequenced with immunoSEQ multiplex PCR; TCRdb's copy has only in-frame clones and lacks some. The sample yields 200,000 to 250,000 clones, roughly 88% seen once. The record originates from a study of blood T cell repertoires in COVID-19. Study in general: Acute and convalescent COVID-19 samples came from the United States, Italy and Spain. PBMCs, B-cell-depleted T cells, or T cells provided the cDNA or gDNA that made up the material.

The study assigned cohorts using participant-reported clinical history. Before they entered the study, exposed participants had met a COVID-19 case within 2 weeks. The sequenced material came from PBMCs or T cells enriched from blood (not recorded which). The source is a woman between 25 and 40 years old who had been exposed to COVID-19.

The CDR3 loop is CASSLQTSQRPTDTQYF. The CDR3 nucleotides read TGTGCCAGTAGTTTACAGACTAGCCAAAGACCCACAGATACGCAGTATTTT. The chain links TRBV19 to TRBJ2-3; 7 bases are a match to TRBD2. Trimming cost V 5 bases and J 2 bases; bases outside gene matches: 13. The germline V gene encodes CDR1 LNHDA and CDR2 SQIVND (reference sequence). There are 17 residues in the CDR3. The whole variable domain, filled in from reference TRBV19 and TRBJ2-3, reads DGGITQSPKYLFRKEGQNVTLSCEQNLNHDAMYWYRQDPGQGLRLIYYSQIVNDFQKGDIAEGYSVSREKKESFPLTVTSAQKNPTAFYLCASSLQTSQRPTDTQYFGPGTRLTVL.